The present entry profiles one T cell receptor beta chain with its context. Its antigen is still unknown. A single base separates this from a much larger clone, so it may be a read error. These data belong to a study of T-cell reconstitution after alpha-beta-depleted transplantation in children. Study observations and caveats: T-cell numbers and diversity one year post-transplant derived largely from freshly generated T cells. Several hundred rapidly expanded clones from non-depleted graft cells reportedly supplied alpha-beta T cells about two months post-transplant. Surviving recipient T cells and thymic progenitors underlay high day-60 TCRbeta diversity in some patients.

Preparation of the TCRbeta library used unique molecular identifiers. Using its own MiXCR run on the PCR reads, TCRdb lists one record per CDR3 protein. This table has 670,000 or so distinct CDR3 sequences, around 13% appearing once. CDR3 size: 13 residues. CDR1 and CDR2 (germline): SGHRS, YFSETQ. This TCR was recovered from a girl aged 2-10 years with congenital amegakaryocytic thrombocytopenia, due to receive a stem cell transplant. The specimen was PBMCs, collected before TCRalphabeta/CD19-depleted stem cell transplant. This chain links TRBV5-1 with TRBJ2-2, with D possibly being TRBD2 (5 bases). The CDR3 region has the DNA TGCGCCAGCAGCTTGGGGGCAACCGGGGTGCTGTTTTTT. It encodes CASSLGATGVLFF.